This entry is about one T cell receptor beta chain. The target antigen is unknown. Samples of blood were obtained at baseline, on cycle 4 day 1, and on cycle 7 day 1. Sequencing used immunoSEQ multiplex PCR; TCRdb keeps in-frame clones, though not all of them. Among some 64,000 clones listed, about four fifths were seen once. This specimen comes from a study of OX40 agonist ivuxolimab in advanced cancers. As for the study in general: It was permissible to have had prior anti-PD-1, anti-PD-L1 or anti-CTLA-4 therapy, and around 40% had some. The study reported partial responses in three patients: one hepatocellular carcinoma, two cutaneous melanoma. General study results and limits: The mean number of expanded clones was higher in CD8+ T cells than in CD4+.

The CDR3 spans 15 residues. CDR1 SGHRS and CDR2 YFSETQ come from the germline V gene. V shed 5 bases and J 2 bases; nucleotides not matched to a gene: 7. The sample in question was CD4+ or CD8+ T cells sorted from blood, obtained in a trial of the OX40 agonist ivuxolimab. This receptor was identified in an adult with an advanced solid tumor such as melanoma, head and neck, liver or kidney cancer. The chain is built from TRBV5-1 and TRBJ2-1; 7 nucleotides agree with TRBD1. CDR3 bases: TGCGCCAGCAGATGGGACAGCACAACCTACAATGAGCAGTTCTTC. It translates to CASRWDSTTYNEQFF.